This TCR beta chain emerged from a study of T-cell reconstitution after alpha-beta-depleted transplantation in children. V was trimmed by 3 bases and J by 6 bases, leaving 29 bases between them. The CDR3 spans 19 residues. The authors prepared the TCRbeta library with unique molecular identifiers. TCRdb reprocessed the PCR reads via MiXCR and lists one record per CDR3 protein. The sample shows some 530,000 distinct CDR3 sequences, around an eighth of them seen only once. The chain has TRBV12-3 or TRBV12-4 and TRBJ1-1; D call uncertain. The receptor was derived from a human donor who donated a stem cell graft to a child with combined immunodeficiency. This specimen was PBMCs from the stem cell graft donor, taken from the stem cell graft. The CDR3 sequence: CASSLGYISLTWGRAEAFF. The CDR3 DNA follows: TGTGCCAGCAGTTTGGGGTACATTTCTTTGACTTGGGGAAGGGCTGAAGCTTTCTTT.